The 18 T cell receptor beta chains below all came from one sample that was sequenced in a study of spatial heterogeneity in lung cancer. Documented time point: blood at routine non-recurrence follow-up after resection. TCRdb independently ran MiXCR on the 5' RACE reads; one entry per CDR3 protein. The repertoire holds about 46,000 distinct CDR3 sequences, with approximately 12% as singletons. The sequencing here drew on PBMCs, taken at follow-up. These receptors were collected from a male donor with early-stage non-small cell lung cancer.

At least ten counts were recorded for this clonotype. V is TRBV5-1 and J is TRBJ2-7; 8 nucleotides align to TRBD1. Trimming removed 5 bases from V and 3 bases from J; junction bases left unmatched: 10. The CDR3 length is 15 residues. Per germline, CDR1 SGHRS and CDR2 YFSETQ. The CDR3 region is CASRFGTGDYYEQYF. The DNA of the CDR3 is TGCGCCAGCAGATTCGGGACAGGCGATTACTACGAGCAGTACTTC.

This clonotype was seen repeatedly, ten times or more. CDR3 amino acids: CASSLLSPDSGANVLTF. CDR3 bases: TGTGCCAGCAGTTTATTATCCCCGGACTCTGGGGCCAACGTCCTGACTTTC. The V and J genes are TRBV27 and TRBJ2-6; D call uncertain. The CDR3 contains 17 residues. Germline V gives CDR1 MNHEY, CDR2 SMNVEV (reference sequence). V lost 1 base and J lost 0, with 10 bases in between.

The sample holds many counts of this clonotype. The DNA for the CDR3 is TGTGCCACCAGCATTCTTACGGGACAGGGTACGTCAGATACGCAGTATTTT. This codes for CATSILTGQGTSDTQYF. V is TRBV15 and J is TRBJ2-3; 9 bases match TRBD1. Germline loops: CDR1 LNHNV, CDR2 YYDKDF (reference sequence). Trimming took 4 bases from V and 4 from J; bases not matched to a gene: 12. The CDR3 contains 17 residues.

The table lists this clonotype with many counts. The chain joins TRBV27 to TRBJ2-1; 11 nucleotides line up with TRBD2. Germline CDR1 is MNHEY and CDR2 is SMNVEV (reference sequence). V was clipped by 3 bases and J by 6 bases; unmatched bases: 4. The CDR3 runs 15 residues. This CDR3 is CASSFIAGGVNEQFF. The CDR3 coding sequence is TGTGCCAGCAGTTTCATAGCGGGGGGGGTCAATGAGCAGTTCTTC.

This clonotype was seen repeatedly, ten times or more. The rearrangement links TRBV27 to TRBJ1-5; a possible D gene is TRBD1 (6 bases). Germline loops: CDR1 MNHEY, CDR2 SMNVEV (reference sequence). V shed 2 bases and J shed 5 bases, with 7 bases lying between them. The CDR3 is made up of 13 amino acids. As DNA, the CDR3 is TGTGCCAGCAGTTTAGGACAGTATCAGCCCCAGCATTTT. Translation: CASSLGQYQPQHF.

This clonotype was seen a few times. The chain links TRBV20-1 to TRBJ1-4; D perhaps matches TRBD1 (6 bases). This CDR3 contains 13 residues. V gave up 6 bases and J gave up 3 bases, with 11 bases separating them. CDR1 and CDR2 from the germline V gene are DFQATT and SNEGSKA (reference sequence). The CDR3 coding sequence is TGCAGTGCCAGACAGGCCTCTAATGAAAAACTGTTTTTT. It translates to CSARQASNEKLFF.

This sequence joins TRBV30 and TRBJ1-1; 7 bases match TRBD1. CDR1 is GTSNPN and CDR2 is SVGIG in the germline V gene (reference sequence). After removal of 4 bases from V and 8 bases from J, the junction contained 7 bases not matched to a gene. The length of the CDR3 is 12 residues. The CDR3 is CAWTRKDREAFF. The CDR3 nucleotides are TGTGCCTGGACCCGGAAGGACAGGGAAGCTTTCTTT.

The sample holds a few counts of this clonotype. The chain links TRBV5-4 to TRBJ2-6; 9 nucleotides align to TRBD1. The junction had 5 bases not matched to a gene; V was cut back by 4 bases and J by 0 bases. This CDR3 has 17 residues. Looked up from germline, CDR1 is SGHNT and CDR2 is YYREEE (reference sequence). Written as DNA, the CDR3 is TGTGCCAGCAGCCCCGGACAGGGGAACTCTGGGGCCAACGTCCTGACTTTC. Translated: CASSPGQGNSGANVLTF. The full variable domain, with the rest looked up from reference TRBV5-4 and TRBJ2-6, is ETGVTQSPTHLIKTRGQQVTLRCSSQSGHNTVSWYQQALGQGPQFIFQYYREEENGRGNFPPRFSGLQFPNYSSELNVNALELDDSALYLCASSPGQGNSGANVLTFGAGSRLTVL.

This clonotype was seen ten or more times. CDR3 in amino acids: CASSFGDSNQPQHF. DNA for the CDR3: TGTGCCAGCAGTTTCGGGGACAGCAATCAGCCCCAGCATTTT. V gene TRBV12-3 or TRBV12-4 combines with J gene TRBJ1-5, with D possibly being TRBD1 (5 bases). Between the trimmed V and J ends, which lost 3 bases and 1 base, there was a span of 7 bases. The CDR3 loop spans 14 amino acids.

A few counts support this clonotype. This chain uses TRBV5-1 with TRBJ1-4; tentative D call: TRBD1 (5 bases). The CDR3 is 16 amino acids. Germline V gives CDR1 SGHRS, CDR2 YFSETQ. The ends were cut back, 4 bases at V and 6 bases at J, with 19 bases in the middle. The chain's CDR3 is CASSLNTAGSYEKLFF. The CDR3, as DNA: TGCGCCAGCAGCCTCAACACGGCAGGGTCATATGAAAAACTGTTTTTT.

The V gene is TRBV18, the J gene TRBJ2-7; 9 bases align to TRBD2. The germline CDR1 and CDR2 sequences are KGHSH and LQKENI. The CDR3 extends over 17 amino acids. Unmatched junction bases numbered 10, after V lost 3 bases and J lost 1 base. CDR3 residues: CASSPGEGLAGSYEQYF. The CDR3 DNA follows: TGTGCCAGCTCACCTGGGGAGGGACTAGCAGGGTCCTACGAGCAGTACTTC.

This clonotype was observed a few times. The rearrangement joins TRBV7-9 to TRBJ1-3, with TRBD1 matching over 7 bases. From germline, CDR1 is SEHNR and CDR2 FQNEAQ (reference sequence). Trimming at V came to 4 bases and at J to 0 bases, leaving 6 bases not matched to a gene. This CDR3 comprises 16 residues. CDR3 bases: TGTGCCAGCAGCTGGCAGGACAGGATCTCTGGAAACACCATATATTTT. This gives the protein CASSWQDRISGNTIYF. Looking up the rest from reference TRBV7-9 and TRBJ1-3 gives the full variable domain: DTGVSQNPRHKITKRGQNVTFRCDPISEHNRLYWYRQTLGQGPEFLTYFQNEAQLEKSRLLSDRFSAERPKGSFSTLEIQRTEQGDSAMYLCASSWQDRISGNTIYFGEGSWLTVV.

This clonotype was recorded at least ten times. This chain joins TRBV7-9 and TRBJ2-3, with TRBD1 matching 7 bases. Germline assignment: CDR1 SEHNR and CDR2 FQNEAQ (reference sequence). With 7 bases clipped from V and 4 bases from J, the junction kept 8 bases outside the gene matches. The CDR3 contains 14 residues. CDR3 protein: CASTKTGIPDTQYF. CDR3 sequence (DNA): TGTGCCAGCACCAAGACAGGGATACCAGATACGCAGTATTTT. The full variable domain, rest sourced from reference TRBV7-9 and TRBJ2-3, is DTGVSQNPRHKITKRGQNVTFRCDPISEHNRLYWYRQTLGQGPEFLTYFQNEAQLEKSRLLSDRFSAERPKGSFSTLEIQRTEQGDSAMYLCASTKTGIPDTQYFGPGTRLTVL.

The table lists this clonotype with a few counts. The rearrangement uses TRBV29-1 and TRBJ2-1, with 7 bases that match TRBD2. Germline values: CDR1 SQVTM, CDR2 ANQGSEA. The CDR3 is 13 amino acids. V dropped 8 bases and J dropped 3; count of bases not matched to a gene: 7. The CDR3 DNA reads TGCAGCCCGACCCAGCGGGACTACAATGAGCAGTTCTTC. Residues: CSPTQRDYNEQFF.

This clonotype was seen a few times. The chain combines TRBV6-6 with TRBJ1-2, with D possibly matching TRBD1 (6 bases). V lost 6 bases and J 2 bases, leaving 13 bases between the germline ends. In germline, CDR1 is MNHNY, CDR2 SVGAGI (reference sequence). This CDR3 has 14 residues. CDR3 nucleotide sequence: TGTGCCAGCAGCCTCGACAGGCAGAACTATGGCTACACCTTC. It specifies CASSLDRQNYGYTF.

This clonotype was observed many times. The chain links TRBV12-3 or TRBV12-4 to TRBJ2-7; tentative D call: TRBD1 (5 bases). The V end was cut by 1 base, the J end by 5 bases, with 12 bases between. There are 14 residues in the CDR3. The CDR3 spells CASSLGGLVNEQYF. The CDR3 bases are TGTGCCAGCAGTTTAGGGGGCCTAGTCAACGAGCAGTACTTC.

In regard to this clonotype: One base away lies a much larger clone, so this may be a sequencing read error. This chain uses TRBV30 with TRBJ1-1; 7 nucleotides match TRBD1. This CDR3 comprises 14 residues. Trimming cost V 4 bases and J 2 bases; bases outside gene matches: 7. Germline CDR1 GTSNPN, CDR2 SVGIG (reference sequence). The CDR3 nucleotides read TGTGCCTGGAACGAGGGACAGCGAAACACTGAAGCTTTCTTT. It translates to CAWNEGQRNTEAFF.

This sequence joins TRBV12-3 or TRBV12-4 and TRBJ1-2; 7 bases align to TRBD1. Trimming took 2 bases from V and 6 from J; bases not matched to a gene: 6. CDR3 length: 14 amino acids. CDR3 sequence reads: CASSLLGQKNGYTF. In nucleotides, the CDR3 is TGTGCCAGCAGTTTATTGGGACAGAAGAATGGCTACACCTTC.